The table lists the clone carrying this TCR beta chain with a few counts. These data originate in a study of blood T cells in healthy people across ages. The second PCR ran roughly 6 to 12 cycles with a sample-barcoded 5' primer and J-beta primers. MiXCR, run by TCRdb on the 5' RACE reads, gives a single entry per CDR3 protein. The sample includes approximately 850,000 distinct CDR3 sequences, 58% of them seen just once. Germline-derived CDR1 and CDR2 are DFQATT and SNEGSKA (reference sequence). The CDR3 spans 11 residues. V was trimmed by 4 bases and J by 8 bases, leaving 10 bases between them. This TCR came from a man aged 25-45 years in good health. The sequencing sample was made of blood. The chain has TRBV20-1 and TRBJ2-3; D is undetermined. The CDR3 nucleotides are TGCAGTGCTACCGGCGCCGGTACGCAGTATTTT. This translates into CSATGAGTQYF.